This TCR beta chain emerged from a study of blood T cell repertoires in COVID-19 (dated by TCRdb to about 2020). As for the study more broadly: Collaborator samples came from the United States, Italy and Spain and covered acute and convalescent phases of COVID-19. A freely available public database, intended as a resource for researchers studying the immune response to SARS-CoV-2, is where the repertoires were released. A de-identified subject ID, COVID-19 status, age in years and sex were almost always included in the sample metadata. The dataset comprised deeply sampled blood TCRbeta repertoires from subjects exposed to, actively infected with, or recovered from COVID-19. Where available, HLA class I and class II types were taken from metadata supplied by the sample provider and were not determined by assay-based typing. Samples came from the ongoing ImmuneRACE study (first 160 participants) plus 1,254 subjects from 6 global collaborators. The material from the prospective study consisted of cDNA or gDNA derived from T cells, B-cell-depleted T cells, or PBMCs.

A distance of 12 bases separates the germline ends of V and J, which lose 9 bases and 1 base respectively. Reading from cysteine to phenylalanine, the CDR3 counts 13 amino acids. Only the CDR3 region is kept as DNA, spanning 39 bases read in frame from base 1. Looking up the germline V gene (reference sequence) yields CDR1 LNHDA and CDR2 SQIVND. The immunoSEQ Assay, a bias-controlled multiplex PCR, was used to amplify TCRbeta CDR3 regions from genomic DNA. The study's own analysis went as follows. The number of nucleated cells in each sample was estimated by amplification of reference gene primers within the assay. Sequence reads were collapsed and filtered to measure the absolute abundance of every unique TCRbeta CDR3 rearrangement. Productive Simpson clonality was computed per sample as the square root of Simpson's diversity index over productive rearrangements. The table was pulled from immuneACCESS by TCRdb, which kept in-frame rearrangements only. Such tables lose some clones; where checked, under half of the loss comes from unresolved V genes, and the rest has no known cause. V, J and clone size were drawn from that table, and D and trimming were deduced from the DNA. Counted in this sample were hundreds of thousands of clones; 85% to 90% of them appeared once. The biggest ten clones account for roughly 7.3% of the sample.

What the study reported, not specific to this receptor: The amount of clinical and demographic metadata varied by source and participant and was provided uncurated.

A note on this clone: Its antigen remains undetermined. The record has no base qualities; no much larger clone is one base away.

In Seattle, one collaborating source enrolled patients while the infection was active and tracked those patients longitudinally over the course of disease. Each collaborating institution followed its own protocols to collect whole blood in K2EDTA tubes. Collaborator samples were shipped for TCRbeta analysis as frozen whole blood, isolated PBMCs, or DNA extracted from either sample type. The sample comprised peripheral blood. The chain was built from TRBV19 and TRBJ1-1; a confident D gene designation cannot be given. The clonotype originates from a woman aged 45-65 years with COVID-19, enrolled during active disease. The nucleotides are TGTGCCAGCCGGGTGGCGGGGAACACTGAAGCTTTCTTT. Translated, this gives CASRVAGNTEAFF.